This T cell receptor (beta chain) was obtained from a study of cytomegalovirus exposure and HLA in healthy donors. Germline-derived CDR1 and CDR2 are SNHLY and FYNNEI. CDR3 length: 15 amino acids. Trimming removed 6 bases at V and 5 bases at J, with 19 bases between. The primer mix had 60 Vbeta and 13 Jbeta primers. Method: immunoSEQ multiplex PCR; TCRdb's copy keeps in-frame clones and lacks some. This repertoire shows 98,000 or so clones, 70% to 80% found once; its top ten account for roughly a sixth. The clonotype comes from a man aged 55 to 69 in good health and CMV-seropositive. The specimen sequenced was PBMCs. The chain is built from TRBV2 and TRBJ2-5, with D possibly matching TRBD2 (5 bases). The CDR3 region is CASRSVGSPQETQYF. The CDR3 nucleotides read TGTGCCAGCAGATCCGTAGGGAGCCCCCAGGAGACCCAGTACTTC.